A single sample gave rise to the 11 T cell receptor beta chains below, sequenced in a study of CD4 T cells in relation to SARS-CoV-2 and coronaviruses. No antigen has been identified for these receptors. The repertoire was sequenced with immunoSEQ multiplex PCR; TCRdb's copy has only in-frame clones and lacks some. The repertoire holds 25,000 to 35,000 clones, around 72% seen once, with roughly an eighth in the top ten. CD4+ T cells from unexposed donors were obtained before the COVID-19 pandemic (2011-2018). After more than eight days of culture, CD4+ T cells were isolated. Sequencing input: CD4+ T cells from PBMCs, cultured in vitro. The receptor set was obtained from a human donor in good health.

The gene calls are TRBV4-3 and TRBJ1-2; D uncertain. The CDR3 runs 15 residues. In germline, CDR1 is LGHNA, CDR2 YSLEER. V shed 2 bases and J shed 0 bases, with 10 bases lying between them. The CDR3 nucleotides are TGCGCCAGCAGCCAACGCGCAGAAGCTAACTATGGCTACACCTTC. This sequence encodes CASSQRAEANYGYTF.

This clone was seen once. The chain joins TRBV4-3 to TRBJ1-3; 9 nucleotides match TRBD1. The trim removed 4 bases at V and 4 bases at J, leaving 2 bases unmatched. The CDR3 sequence is 14 residues long. Germline-derived CDR1 and CDR2 are LGHNA and YSLEER. This chain's CDR3 is CASSPGTGGNTIYF. DNA for the CDR3: TGCGCCAGCAGCCCCGGGACAGGGGGAAACACCATATATTTT.

CDR3 protein: CASSQHGVNTEAFF. The CDR3 DNA reads as TGCGCCAGCAGCCAACATGGGGTTAACACTGAAGCTTTCTTT. The chain couples TRBV4-1 to TRBJ1-1; D is unresolved. The germline V and J ends were trimmed by 2 bases and 2 bases, with 9 bases remaining between them. This CDR3 contains 14 residues. Germline values: CDR1 MGHRA, CDR2 YSYEKL.

The chain links TRBV6-2 or TRBV6-3 to TRBJ2-3, with D maybe TRBD2 (6 bases). The V end was cut by 0 bases, the J end by 5 bases, with 12 bases between. Germline CDR1 MNHEY, CDR2 SVGEGT. The CDR3 extends over 15 amino acids. CDR3: CASSYSVGGLDTQYF. CDR3 DNA sequence: TGTGCCAGCAGTTACTCCGTCGGGGGATTAGATACGCAGTATTTT.

V gene TRBV6-1 combines with J gene TRBJ2-3; no firm D call. The V gene lost 2 bases and the J gene lost 1 base, with 4 bases spanning the gap. There are 13 residues in the CDR3. From germline, CDR1 is MNHNS and CDR2 SASEGT. CDR3 sequence (DNA): TGTGCCAGCAGTGAAAGACGCACAGATACGCAGTATTTT. It is translated as CASSERRTDTQYF.

The rearrangement uses TRBV7-8 and TRBJ2-3, with a tentative D call TRBD1 (6 bases). The CDR3 covers 15 residues. V was cut by 7 bases and J by 1 base, with 15 bases left in between. Germline CDR1 reads SGHVS; CDR2 reads FQNEAQ. This chain's CDR3 is CASNSQGPGTDTQYF. DNA for the CDR3: TGTGCCAGCAACTCTCAGGGGCCGGGCACAGATACGCAGTATTTT.

The rearrangement uses TRBV4-1 and TRBJ1-3, with a tentative D call TRBD1 (5 bases). CDR1 and CDR2 (germline): MGHRA, YSYEKL. Between the trimmed V and J ends, which lost 8 bases and 2 bases, there was a span of 16 bases. The CDR3 consists of 15 residues. The CDR3 bases are TGCGCCAGCGGGGCTTTGGGGCTGACTGGAAACACCATATATTTT. Its protein is CASGALGLTGNTIYF.

This clone was found a few times. The chain combines TRBV6-2 or TRBV6-3 with TRBJ1-2; D not resolved. V dropped 4 bases and J dropped 6 bases, with 9 bases sitting between them. Germline V gene sequence: CDR1 MNHEY, CDR2 SVGEGT. The CDR3 runs 12 residues. CDR3 loop: CASSLGHDGYTF. The CDR3 DNA reads as TGTGCCAGCAGTTTAGGGCACGATGGCTACACCTTC.

The chain employs TRBV18 and TRBJ2-1; 7 nucleotides match TRBD1. The CDR3 is 12 residues long. Germline V CDR1 and CDR2: KGHSH, LQKENI. The V gene end was trimmed by 4 bases and the J gene end by 8 bases; junction bases not matched to a gene: 2. The CDR3 is CASSRDRDEQFF. The CDR3 nucleotides are TGTGCCAGCTCACGCGACAGGGATGAGCAGTTCTTC.

In the case of this clone: This sample includes further DNA sequences coding for the same CDR3. The chain recombines TRBV2 with TRBJ2-1, with 9 positions matching TRBD2. The CDR3 consists of 16 residues. Trimming took 0 bases from V and 1 from J; bases not matched to a gene: 1. Germline V gene sequence: CDR1 SNHLY, CDR2 FYNNEI. CDR3 amino acids: CASSEASGRSYNEQFF. DNA for the CDR3: TGTGCCAGCAGTGAAGCTAGCGGGAGATCCTACAATGAGCAGTTCTTC. Using reference TRBV2 and TRBJ2-1 for the parts outside the CDR3, the full variable domain is EPEVTQTPSHQVTQMGQEVILRCVPISNHLYFYWYRQILGQKVEFLVSFYNNEISEKSEIFDDQFSVERPDGSNFTLKIRSTKLEDSAMYFCASSEASGRSYNEQFFGPGTRLTVL.

The chain employs TRBV30 and TRBJ2-1, with 11 bases matching TRBD2. There are 16 residues in the CDR3. With 1 base clipped from V and 0 bases from J, the junction kept 2 bases outside the gene matches. The V gene's germline CDR1 is GTSNPN and CDR2 SVGIG (reference sequence). The DNA for the CDR3 is TGTGCCTGGAGTGGTACTAGCGGGAGCTCCTACAATGAGCAGTTCTTC. Its translation: CAWSGTSGSSYNEQFF.